These 2 T cell receptor beta chains were all obtained from the same sample, sequenced in a study of breast tumors, draining lymph nodes, adjacent tissues. A single record per CDR3 protein comes from TCRdb applying MiXCR to the multiplex PCR reads. In the table there are 21,000 or so distinct CDR3 sequences, about 41% of which are singletons. Material: breast tumor tissue. These receptors all come from a female donor with breast cancer. Some clones in this sample may be carry-over from other donors' samples.

This clonotype occurred a few times. The rearrangement links TRBV4-3 to TRBJ1-3, with TRBD1 matching 8 bases. The V gene's germline CDR1 is LGHNA and CDR2 YSLEER. The CDR3 length is 15 residues. V gave up 0 bases and J gave up 2 bases; unmatched junction bases: 0. In DNA form, the CDR3 reads TGCGCCAGCAGCCAAGACAGGGGGCCTGGAAACACCATATATTTT. This translates into CASSQDRGPGNTIYF.

This clonotype was seen at least ten times. The V call is TRBV12-3 or TRBV12-4, the J call TRBJ2-7; tentatively, D is TRBD2 (5 bases). Trimming shortened V by 3 bases and J by 7 bases, and 16 bases separated the two germline ends. CDR3 size: 14 residues. CDR3 DNA sequence: TGTGCCAGCAGTTTCCGTCTTTCGGGATCGGAGCAGTACTTC. This encodes CASSFRLSGSEQYF.